A single sample is the source of the 18 T cell receptor beta chains below, sequenced in a study of regulatory T cells in long-lasting Graves disease (dated by TCRdb to the early 2020s). The time point label here, explained by the study, means: newly diagnosed GD, antithyroid drugs for less than 3 months. For both TCR sequencing and RNA sequencing, RNA was extracted from PBMCs in TRIzol. Library generation was performed with multiplex PCR. Sequencing took place on an Illumina HiSeq 4000. iRepertoire HTBI primers and Arm-PCR amplification of CDR3 regions were used to construct TCR beta libraries. TCRdb trimmed public reads at Q25 via fastp, called clones via MiXCR and kept in-frame beta chains. Each CDR3 protein gets just one entry, which takes the most common genes and DNA from the rows behind it. The sample data list 550,000 to 700,000 distinct CDR3 sequences, and about 16% of these were observed just once. In total, the top ten clones hold more than 10% of the sample.

This same sample was also taken into another study, of T cells in Graves' hyperthyroidism and ophthalmopathy.

The starting material was peripheral blood mononuclear cells (PBMCs), obtained at new diagnosis, from a patient treated with antithyroid drugs. The receptor set was obtained from a man aged 18 to 35 with Graves disease. Donor details come from another sample of the same person, matched by shared clones.

This clonotype was recorded many times. The CDR3 reads CASSWQVEGYTF. The CDR3 DNA reads TGTGCCAGCAGTTGGCAGGTCGAAGGCTACACCTTC. V gene TRBV12-3 or TRBV12-4 combines with J gene TRBJ1-2; D unresolved. Trimming took off 4 bases at V and 8 bases at J, with 11 bases between the two ends. The CDR3 sequence is 12 residues long.

This clonotype has just one count. A much larger clone sits a single nucleotide away, making a read error possible. V usage is TRBV12-3 or TRBV12-4 and J usage is TRBJ2-5; D is unresolved. CDR3 length: 13 amino acids. Trimming took off 5 bases at V and 4 bases at J, with 11 bases between the two ends. CDR3 region: CASSAEPAETQYF. DNA for the CDR3: TGTGCCAGCAGTGCGGAGCCGGCAGAGACCCAGTACTTC.

The chain has TRBV19 and TRBJ1-5; 9 bases fit TRBD1. In germline, CDR1 is LNHDA, CDR2 SQIVND (reference sequence). V lost 7 bases, J lost 2 bases, and 15 bases stayed unmatched. The CDR3 spans 18 residues. In DNA form, the CDR3 reads TGTGCCAGTACCCGTGGGGGACAGGGTGGCGTCGGCAATCAGCCCCAGCATTTT. This encodes CASTRGGQGGVGNQPQHF.

Ten or more counts support this clonotype. J is TRBJ2-1 and V is TRBV7-3; 11 bases fit TRBD2. The junction had 5 bases not matched to a gene; V was cut back by 6 bases and J by 4 bases. The CDR3 length is 15 residues. Per the germline V gene, CDR1 is SGHTA and CDR2 is FQGTGA. The CDR3 coding sequence is TGTGCCAGCAGTTTGACTAGCGGGGTTTACAATGAGCAGTTCTTC. It encodes CASSLTSGVYNEQFF.

This clonotype has a count of ten or more. The chain carries TRBV11-2 and TRBJ2-1; 7 nucleotides line up with TRBD1. The CDR3 is 18 amino acids. Germline CDR1 reads SGHAT; CDR2 reads FQNNGV. V gave up 0 bases and J gave up 0 bases; unmatched junction bases: 8. This chain's CDR3 is CASSLDNGAGGSYNEQFF. The CDR3 DNA sequence: TGTGCCAGCAGCTTAGATAACGGGGCAGGGGGCTCCTACAATGAGCAGTTCTTC.

There are many counts of this clonotype. This chain uses TRBV12-3 or TRBV12-4 with TRBJ2-3; 9 bases are a match to TRBD1. The CDR3 consists of 15 residues. Trimming at V came to 6 bases and at J to 4 bases, leaving 8 bases not matched to a gene. The CDR3 DNA follows: TGTGCCAGCAGAACGGACAGGGGTGGCCCAGATACGCAGTATTTT. It specifies CASRTDRGGPDTQYF.

This clonotype was seen ten or more times. CDR3 coding DNA: TGTGCCAGCAGTGAAGAGGGTAGCGGGGCCTACGAGCAGTACTTC. It translates to CASSEEGSGAYEQYF. The chain uses TRBV2 and TRBJ2-7; 8 bases line up with TRBD2. V lost 1 base and J lost 2; bases outside the gene matches: 4. The CDR3 is made up of 15 amino acids. The germline V gene has CDR1 SNHLY and CDR2 FYNNEI.

In this sample, this clonotype turned up many times. The chain joins TRBV12-3 or TRBV12-4 to TRBJ1-6; no reliable D call. The CDR3 contains 13 residues. Trimming removed 4 bases at V and 5 bases at J, with 6 bases between. The CDR3 DNA sequence: TGTGCCAGCAGTTCTCCTAATAATTCACCCCTCCACTTT. Its protein product is CASSSPNNSPLHF.

The chain recombines TRBV5-6 with TRBJ1-1; a weak D match, TRBD1 (6 bases). V was trimmed by 2 bases and J by 1 base, leaving 18 bases between them. This CDR3 is built from 17 residues. Germline V CDR1 and CDR2: SGHDT, YYEEEE. The CDR3 region has the DNA TGTGCCAGCAGCTTTCTTTCACAGGGAGGTTCGAACACTGAAGCTTTCTTT. Protein sequence: CASSFLSQGGSNTEAFF.

This clonotype was counted many times. V and J are TRBV28 and TRBJ1-2, with D perhaps TRBD1 (5 bases). CDR1 and CDR2 from the germline V gene are MDHEN and SYDVKM. This CDR3 has 12 residues. V was clipped by 6 bases and J by 4 bases, with 9 bases between them. CDR3 in amino acids: CASSSGSYGYTF. CDR3 bases: TGTGCCAGCAGCTCAGGGAGCTATGGCTACACCTTC.

The V gene is TRBV20-1, the J gene TRBJ2-1, with 8 positions matching TRBD2. The CDR3 is made up of 13 amino acids. Germline CDR1 and CDR2: DFQATT and SNEGSKA (reference sequence). The J segment lost 9 bases and the V segment lost 6 bases, leaving 10 bases of the junction unmatched. The CDR3 coding sequence is TGCAGTGCCGGGGGGGGAGGGCTCAGTGAGCAGTTCTTC. As protein: CSAGGGGLSEQFF.

The gene calls are TRBV5-5 and TRBJ1-5, with D possibly being TRBD1 (5 bases). Germline values: CDR1 SGHKS, CDR2 YYEKEE (reference sequence). This CDR3 contains 15 residues. V shed 6 bases and J shed 5 bases, with 18 bases lying between them. The CDR3 is CASTPTVTQDQPQHF. The CDR3 DNA sequence: TGTGCCAGCACCCCGACAGTGACTCAGGATCAGCCCCAGCATTTT.

This clonotype was seen ten or more times. J is TRBJ2-4 and V is TRBV30, with TRBD1 matching 9 bases. CDR1 and CDR2 (germline): GTSNPN, SVGIG (reference sequence). There are 14 residues in the CDR3. J lost 6 bases, V lost 8 bases, and 11 bases had no gene match. The CDR3 bases are TGTGCCGGTAGCCCCGGGACAGGGTTAAACATTCAGTACTTC. It codes for CAGSPGTGLNIQYF.

In regard to this clonotype: Given a much more abundant clone one base away, this may be a read error. This chain links TRBV20-1 with TRBJ2-7; tentatively, D is TRBD2 (5 bases). This CDR3 contains 10 residues. Germline loops: CDR1 DFQATT, CDR2 SNEGSKA (reference sequence). The V and J ends lost 8 bases and 7 bases respectively, with 12 bases between them. CDR3 bases: TGCAGTACCCCGTCGGGGGAGCAGTACTTC. As protein: CSTPSGEQYF.

This clonotype was seen many times. This sequence joins TRBV12-5 and TRBJ2-5, with a weak D call TRBD1 (9 bases). This CDR3 has 14 residues. Germline CDR1 and CDR2: LGHNT and FRNRAP. V was shortened by 11 bases and J by 3 bases, with 19 bases between the two germline ends. The DNA for the CDR3 is TGTGCTCGACGGGAGGGACAGGGTAAAGAGACCCAGTACTTC. Residues: CARREGQGKETQYF. Full variable domain (rest looked up from reference TRBV12-5 and TRBJ2-5): DARVTQTPRHKVTEMGQEVTMRCQPILGHNTVFWYRQTMMQGLELLAYFRNRAPLDDSGMPKDRFSAEMPDATLATLKIQPSEPRDSAVYFCARREGQGKETQYFGPGTRLLVL.

This clonotype was seen more than once but under ten times. The rearrangement uses TRBV28 and TRBJ1-6; the match to TRBD1 covers 9 bases. Germline CDR1 and CDR2: MDHEN and SYDVKM. The CDR3 loop spans 15 amino acids. V lost 6 bases, J lost 6 bases, and 6 bases stayed unmatched. CDR3 in amino acids: CASRNLDRGNSPLHF. The CDR3 nucleotides read TGTGCCAGCAGAAATTTGGACAGGGGTAATTCACCCCTCCACTTT. The whole variable domain, filled in from reference TRBV28 and TRBJ1-6, reads DVKVTQSSRYLVKRTGEKVFLECVQDMDHENMFWYRQDPGLGLRLIYFSYDVKMKEKGDIPEGYSVSREKKERFSLILESASTNQTSMYLCASRNLDRGNSPLHFGNGTRLTVT.

The chain employs TRBV5-1 and TRBJ2-7; 8 bases are a match to TRBD2. V lost 1 base and J lost 5; bases outside the gene matches: 5. The CDR3 contains 14 residues. From germline, CDR1 is SGHRS and CDR2 YFSETQ. The CDR3 here is CASSLTGGPDEQYF. The CDR3 bases are TGCGCCAGCAGCTTGACGGGAGGGCCGGACGAGCAGTACTTC.

This clonotype appeared a few times. The chain couples TRBV4-2 to TRBJ1-2; TRBD1 is a possible D gene (5 bases). CDR3 size: 15 residues. V was trimmed by 0 bases and J by 4 bases, leaving 12 bases between them. Germline V gene data show CDR1 as LGHNA and CDR2 as YNFKEQ. CDR3 bases: TGTGCCAGCAGCCAAGATGGGACTAGGGGCTATGGCTACACCTTC. It yields the protein CASSQDGTRGYGYTF.